This TCR beta chain appears in the sequencing data of a study of type 1 and type 2 diabetes patients. Looking at the study overall: Samples came from type 1 diabetic, type 2 diabetic or nondiabetic people, recruited in China. Study-wide findings and caveats: In type 2 diabetes, highly-expanded CD4+ clones took a median roughly 3.9% of reads. In CD4+ and CD8+ T cells, type 2 diabetes diversity exceeded type 1.

CDR1 is MNHNS and CDR2 is SASEGT in the germline V gene. The CDR3 spans 15 residues. V lost 1 base, J lost 2 bases, and 10 bases lay in between. This clonotype was seen a handful of times. What it binds is unknown. Genomic DNA was the PCR template. Multiplex PCR with 30 forward and 13 reverse primers amplified the TCR beta CDR3. Each CDR3 protein is one row after TCRdb ran MiXCR on the multiplex PCR reads. The profile shows about 290,000 distinct CDR3 sequences, 45% to 60% of them singletons. The sequenced sample was peripheral blood mononuclear cells (PBMCs). This clonotype was sampled from a man aged 18 to 30 with type 2 diabetes. The V call is TRBV6-1, the J call TRBJ2-3; D unclear. CDR3 sequence (DNA): TGTGCCAGCAGTGAAGGACCGGATTACACAGATACGCAGTATTTT. Translating gives CASSEGPDYTDTQYF.